These T cell receptor beta chains were read from a single sample in a study of cytomegalovirus exposure and HLA in healthy donors. Generated by immunoSEQ multiplex PCR, the TCRdb table keeps only in-frame clones and is missing some. The table records around 150,000 clones, around 74% of them present only once. Sequenced material: PBMCs. These receptors originate from a woman aged 25 to 39 in good health and CMV-seronegative. The CDR3 runs from the conserved cysteine through the conserved F or W. D genes are given only for firm matches. Expanded clones are given a class, and other clones once, few, many or no size at all.

cdr3_aa	cdr3_nt	clone_size	d_call	v_call	j_call
CSGRDRGSMNTEAFF	TGCAGCGGACGGGACAGGGGATCCATGAACACTGAAGCTTTCTTT	NA	TRBD1	TRBV29-1	TRBJ1-1
CASSHGTSGGAVTGELFF	TGTGCCAGCAGCCACGGGACTAGCGGGGGGGCGGTCACCGGGGAGCTGTTTTTT	NA	TRBD2	TRBV5-4	TRBJ2-2
CASSYSTGTGVSPLHF	TGTGCCAGCAGTTACTCCACCGGGACAGGGGTTTCACCCCTCCACTTT	NA	TRBD1	TRBV6-5	TRBJ1-6
CASSLAGSYGYTF	TGCGCCAGCAGCTTGGCAGGAAGCTATGGCTACACCTTC	NA	NA	TRBV5-1	TRBJ1-2
CASSEALRLPYEQYF	TGTGCCAGCAGTGAAGCTCTCAGGCTACCCTACGAGCAGTACTTC	NA	NA	TRBV6-1	TRBJ2-7
CASSQRGISGNTIYF	TGTGCCAGCAGCCAGAGGGGGATCTCTGGAAACACCATATATTTT	once	NA	TRBV2	TRBJ1-3
CASSDLRDRALTGELFF	TGTGCCAGCAGCGACCTCCGGGACAGGGCCCTCACCGGGGAGCTGTTTTTT	NA	TRBD1	TRBV11-2	TRBJ2-2
CASGDRGPEKLFF	TGTGCCAGCGGGGACAGGGGGCCTGAAAAACTGTTTTTT	NA	TRBD1	TRBV27	TRBJ1-4
CASSDGQGRFADTQYF	TGTGCCAGCAGCGACGGACAGGGGAGGTTTGCAGATACGCAGTATTTT	NA	TRBD1	TRBV5-4	TRBJ2-3
CASSFSPATGGWGMNTEAFF	TGTGCCAGCAGTTTTTCCCCCGCGACAGGGGGCTGGGGGATGAACACTGAAGCTTTCTTT	NA	TRBD1	TRBV2	TRBJ1-1
CASSARTGDITDTQYF	TGTGCCAGCAGCGCACGAACAGGGGACATCACAGATACGCAGTATTTT	NA	TRBD1	TRBV9	TRBJ2-3
CASSLMTGSTDTQYF	TGCGCCAGCAGCCTAATGACAGGGAGCACAGATACGCAGTATTTT	few	TRBD1	TRBV4-1	TRBJ2-3
CASSYRGQFSGELFF	TGTGCCAGCAGCTACAGGGGGCAATTTAGCGGGGAGCTGTTTTTT	NA	TRBD1	TRBV7-8	TRBJ2-2
CASSLEAGGPGEQFF	TGTGCCAGCAGTTTGGAAGCGGGGGGGCCTGGTGAGCAGTTCTTC	NA	TRBD2	TRBV7-9	TRBJ2-1
CASRHRDSWAEAFF	TGTGCCAGCAGACACCGGGACAGCTGGGCTGAAGCTTTCTTT	NA	TRBD1	TRBV27	TRBJ1-1
CASKSGPTGELFF	TGTGCCTCTAAGAGTGGGCCCACCGGGGAGCTGTTTTTT	NA	NA	TRBV7-3	TRBJ2-2
CASSFDRNTEAFF	TGTGCCAGCAGTTTCGACAGGAACACTGAAGCTTTCTTT	NA	NA	TRBV5-4	TRBJ1-1
CASSLMPGSEQFF	TGTGCCAGCAGCCTAATGCCGGGAAGTGAGCAGTTCTTC	NA	NA	TRBV7-3	TRBJ2-1